A single sample is the source of the 27 T cell receptor beta chains below, sequenced in a study of CD8 T cells in Susac syndrome. RNA was extracted with the RNeasy kit, and a quantity of about 0.45 to 1 ug was reverse transcribed using random hexamers. Via MiXCR, TCRdb re-called the immunoSEQ multiplex PCR reads, giving one row per CDR3 protein. Counted here are 150,000 to 180,000 distinct CDR3 sequences, 85% to 95% occurring once; the ten biggest clones make up around 0.21%. Sequenced material: CD8+ T cells from PBMCs. The receptors originated from a human donor with multiple sclerosis.

This clonotype was seen once. The chain combines TRBV27 with TRBJ2-7; D might be TRBD1 or TRBD2, each matching 5 bases. CDR1 is MNHEY and CDR2 is SMNVEV in the germline V gene (reference sequence). The CDR3 has 17 residues. V was pared by 6 bases and J by 13 bases, with 34 bases between. This chain's CDR3 is CASRGSGFGAWGAPLYF. As DNA, the CDR3 is TGTGCCAGCAGAGGATCAGGGTTCGGGGCCTGGGGTGCCCCCCTATACTTC.

The V gene is TRBV3-1, the J gene TRBJ1-1; D unresolved. This CDR3 contains 13 residues. Per the germline V gene, CDR1 is LGHDT and CDR2 is YNNKEL (reference sequence). V lost 5 bases and J 1 base, leaving 8 bases between the germline ends. DNA for the CDR3: TGTGCCAGCAGCGCCGGGGAGAACACTGAAGCTTTCTTT. Its translation: CASSAGENTEAFF.

As concerns this clonotype: One end of the junction varies from germline; a read error may be responsible. The chain carries TRBV7-7 and TRBJ2-3; TRBD2 matches at 8 bases. The germline V gene has CDR1 SSHAT and CDR2 FNYEAQ (reference sequence). This CDR3 has 14 residues. CDR3 in DNA: TGTGCTAGCAGCTTAGGGGCTAGCGGGGATACGCAGTATTTT. Translation gives CASSLGASGDTQYF.

The chain joins TRBV30 to TRBJ1-1; 7 bases fit TRBD1. Germline values: CDR1 GTSNPN, CDR2 SVGIG (reference sequence). The V gene end was trimmed by 3 bases and the J gene end by 5 bases; junction bases not matched to a gene: 3. The CDR3 sequence is 12 residues long. The CDR3 bases are TGTGCCTGGAGGCGCAGGGGGACTGAAGCTTTCTTT. It translates to CAWRRRGTEAFF.

This chain uses TRBV27 with TRBJ2-1, with D possibly being TRBD1 (6 bases). Trimming took off 2 bases at V and 8 bases at J, with 7 bases between the two ends. Germline V gene sequence: CDR1 MNHEY, CDR2 SMNVEV (reference sequence). The CDR3 is 12 residues long. The CDR3, as DNA: TGTGCCAGCAGTTTAACAGGGCATGAGCAGTTCTTC. This encodes CASSLTGHEQFF.

The chain has TRBV11-2 and TRBJ1-2, with D unclear. Germline CDR1 and CDR2: SGHAT and FQNNGV. The V gene lost 3 bases and the J gene lost 4 bases, with 6 bases spanning the gap. CDR3 length: 12 amino acids. CDR3 in DNA: TGTGCCAGCAGCTTGTCAGCCTATGGCTACACCTTC. It translates to CASSLSAYGYTF.

The genes are TRBV30 and TRBJ2-1, with TRBD2 identical over 8 bases. V shed 3 bases and J 4 bases; nucleotides not matched to a gene: 8. The CDR3 consists of 15 residues. Germline V CDR1 and CDR2: GTSNPN, SVGIG (reference sequence). The CDR3 here is CAWSPGGDRYNEQFF. In DNA form, the CDR3 reads TGTGCCTGGAGCCCGGGGGGGGATCGATACAATGAGCAGTTCTTC.

The gene calls are TRBV28 and TRBJ2-5; D may match TRBD1 or TRBD2 (5 bases each). The CDR3 is made up of 14 amino acids. Trimming cost V 4 bases and J 7 bases, with 16 bases left between them. Germline V lookup: CDR1 MDHEN, CDR2 SYDVKM. The CDR3 protein is CASSSRDHLRTQYF. DNA of the CDR3: TGTGCCAGCAGTTCCCGGGACCACTTAAGGACCCAGTACTTC.

This clonotype was picked up one time. This chain connects TRBV19 to TRBJ2-5, with 8 positions matching TRBD1. This CDR3 is 15 amino acids long. The trim removed 8 bases at V and 1 base at J, leaving 9 bases unmatched. CDR1 is LNHDA, CDR2 SQIVND, per germline (reference sequence). In DNA, the CDR3 is TGTGCCAGTTCGCCGGACAGGGAAGGCCAAGAGACCCAGTACTTC. As protein: CASSPDREGQETQYF.

V usage is TRBV27 and J usage is TRBJ1-1; D remains unclear. The CDR3 is 13 amino acids. The V end was cut by 6 bases, the J end by 2 bases, with 10 bases between. CDR1 MNHEY and CDR2 SMNVEV come from the germline V gene (reference sequence). CDR3 residues: CASSSDANTEAFF. CDR3 bases: TGTGCCAGCAGCTCAGACGCTAACACTGAAGCTTTCTTT.

This rearrangement joins TRBV12-3 or TRBV12-4 to TRBJ2-3; no clear D. The CDR3 length is 12 residues. The ends were cut back, 6 bases at V and 10 bases at J, with 14 bases in the middle. CDR3 DNA: TGTGCCAGCAGCCACCCGGGTTGGGCGCAGTATTTT. Encoded protein: CASSHPGWAQYF.

The chain combines TRBV27 with TRBJ1-6; D possibly corresponds to TRBD1 (6 bases). The CDR3 totals 14 residues. V lost 7 bases to trimming and J lost 7 bases, with 14 bases between them. In germline, CDR1 is MNHEY, CDR2 SMNVEV (reference sequence). CDR3 in amino acids: CASTVGGGNSPLHF. In DNA form, the CDR3 reads TGTGCCAGCACCGTCGGAGGGGGGAATTCACCCCTCCACTTT.

The CDR3 nucleotides are TGTGCCAGCAGTTCTGGTGGGCTGGGATTGATAGAGTGGAACACTGAAGCTTTCTTT. It translates to CASSSGGLGLIEWNTEAFF. The chain couples TRBV7-8 to TRBJ1-1; D ambiguous. The length of the CDR3 is 19 residues. The germline V and J ends were trimmed by 6 bases and 1 base, with 27 bases remaining between them. CDR1 and CDR2 from the germline V gene are SGHVS and FQNEAQ.

The gene calls are TRBV7-9 and TRBJ2-1; the D gene is possibly TRBD1 (5 bases). Germline CDR1 and CDR2: SEHNR and FQNEAQ (reference sequence). Trimming cost V 2 bases and J 7 bases, with 15 bases left between them. CDR3 size: 15 residues. CDR3 sequence reads: CASSLRQGPINEQFF. For the CDR3, the DNA is TGTGCCAGCAGCTTAAGGCAGGGTCCTATTAATGAGCAGTTCTTC.

The gene calls are TRBV7-9 and TRBJ2-1; D possibly corresponds to TRBD2 (6 bases). CDR1 is SEHNR, CDR2 FQNEAQ, per germline (reference sequence). Trimming cost V 7 bases and J 4 bases, with 17 bases left between them. The CDR3 is 15 residues long. The CDR3 sequence: CASIPLGEEYNEQFF. The CDR3 nucleotides read TGTGCCAGCATCCCCTTGGGGGAGGAATACAATGAGCAGTTCTTC. The full variable domain, rest sourced from reference TRBV7-9 and TRBJ2-1, is DTGVSQNPRHKITKRGQNVTFRCDPISEHNRLYWYRQTLGQGPEFLTYFQNEAQLEKSRLLSDRFSAERPKGSFSTLEIQRTEQGDSAMYLCASIPLGEEYNEQFFGPGTRLTVL.

The rearrangement joins TRBV28 to TRBJ2-5; possibly TRBD1 for D (6 bases). In germline, CDR1 is MDHEN, CDR2 SYDVKM. The CDR3 is made up of 14 amino acids. V was pared by 3 bases and J by 4 bases, with 12 bases between. CDR3 DNA: TGTGCCAGCAGTTTCTTTTTAGGGGGAGAGACCCAGTACTTC. This encodes CASSFFLGGETQYF.

V usage is TRBV20-1 and J usage is TRBJ1-1; D ambiguous. The V gene's germline CDR1 is DFQATT and CDR2 SNEGSKA (reference sequence). The V end was cut by 3 bases, the J end by 0 bases, with 8 bases between. This CDR3 has 13 residues. The CDR3 region is CSASRVMNTEAFF. In DNA, the CDR3 is TGCAGTGCTAGCAGAGTCATGAACACTGAAGCTTTCTTT.

This chain links TRBV20-1 with TRBJ1-5; D is unclear. The germline gives CDR1 DFQATT, CDR2 SNEGSKA (reference sequence). There are 14 residues in the CDR3. Trimming removed 0 bases from V and 11 bases from J, with 17 bases in between. This CDR3 reads CSARDPDRTGTQHF. CDR3 in DNA: TGCAGTGCTAGAGACCCGGACCGGACCGGGACCCAGCATTTT.

The V call is TRBV30, the J call TRBJ2-7; no definite D call. Germline CDR1 GTSNPN, CDR2 SVGIG (reference sequence). The V end lost 2 bases, the J end lost 2 bases, and 10 bases lay between the germline ends. The CDR3 runs to 13 residues. In DNA form, the CDR3 reads TGTGCCTGGAGTCCGTTGGGCCCCTACGAGCAGTACTTC. It translates to CAWSPLGPYEQYF. The complete variable domain, with remaining parts taken from reference TRBV30 and TRBJ2-7, reads SQTIHQWPATLVQPVGSPLSLECTVEGTSNPNLYWYRQAAGRGLQLLFYSVGIGQISSEVPQNLSASRPQDRQFILSSKKLLLSDSGFYLCAWSPLGPYEQYFGPGTRLTVT.

The chain has TRBV4-1 and TRBJ2-1; TRBD2 might be the D (6 bases). Germline assignment: CDR1 MGHRA and CDR2 YSYEKL. Trimming took 1 base from V and 9 from J, leaving 19 bases between them. The CDR3 is 16 amino acids. The CDR3 sequence: CASSQAHSGRGGEQFF. CDR3 sequence (DNA): TGCGCCAGCAGCCAAGCTCATAGCGGACGGGGTGGTGAGCAGTTCTTC.

The rearrangement joins TRBV28 to TRBJ2-3; 10 bases align to TRBD1. V lost 5 bases to trimming and J lost 2 bases; unmatched junction nucleotides: 7. The CDR3 sequence is 16 residues long. Germline lookup yields CDR1 MDHEN and CDR2 SYDVKM. Written as DNA, the CDR3 is TGTGCCAGCAGTCCGGGACAGGGGACCCTCACAGATACGCAGTATTTT. This translates into CASSPGQGTLTDTQYF.

The genes are TRBV11-3 and TRBJ1-1; D is perhaps TRBD1 (6 bases). V dropped 2 bases and J dropped 8 bases, with 12 bases sitting between them. This CDR3 region has 13 residues. Germline V gene sequence: CDR1 SGHNT, CDR2 YENEEA. The CDR3 spells CASSLPGTPEAFF. The CDR3 DNA follows: TGTGCCAGCAGCTTACCCGGGACACCAGAAGCTTTCTTT. The whole variable domain, remainder taken from reference TRBV11-3 and TRBJ1-1, is EAGVVQSPRYKIIEKKQPVAFWCNPISGHNTLYWYLQNLGQGPELLIRYENEEAVDDSQLPKDRFSAERLKGVDSTLKIQPAELGDSAVYLCASSLPGTPEAFFGQGTRLTVV.

The chain uses TRBV27 and TRBJ1-6; D gene unclear. There are 13 residues in the CDR3. V lost 2 bases, J lost 7 bases, and 6 bases lay in between. Germline assignment: CDR1 MNHEY and CDR2 SMNVEV (reference sequence). This CDR3 reads CASSLGENSPLHF. CDR3 DNA: TGTGCCAGCAGTTTAGGGGAGAATTCACCCCTCCACTTT.

This clonotype is a singleton in its sample. The CDR3 DNA is TGTGCCAGCGGTAGGGCCGGTGAGCAGTTCTTC. It translates to CASGRAGEQFF. This rearrangement joins TRBV9 to TRBJ2-1; D is undetermined. The CDR3 is made up of 11 amino acids. Trimming stripped 7 bases from V and 9 bases from J, with 11 bases between. Germline-derived CDR1 and CDR2 are SGDLS and YYNGEE. The full variable domain, in which reference TRBV9 and TRBJ2-1 provide the parts outside the CDR3, is DSGVTQTPKHLITATGQRVTLRCSPRSGDLSVYWYQQSLDQGLQFLIQYYNGEERAKGNILERFSAQQFPDLHSELNLSSLELGDSALYFCASGRAGEQFFGPGTRLTVL.

The chain has TRBV27 and TRBJ1-2, with a possible D match to TRBD1 (5 bases). V lost 4 bases and J lost 4, with 13 bases in between. There are 14 residues in the CDR3. Germline V gene lookup returns CDR1 MNHEY and CDR2 SMNVEV (reference sequence). CDR3 region: CASSSAGQGYGYTF. The CDR3 region has the DNA TGTGCCAGCAGTTCCGCGGGGCAGGGCTATGGCTACACCTTC.

This rearrangement joins TRBV7-9 to TRBJ1-3; tentatively, D is TRBD1 (6 bases). From germline, CDR1 is SEHNR and CDR2 FQNEAQ (reference sequence). This CDR3 has 13 residues. Deletions cut 5 bases from V and 4 bases from J, with 9 bases between. CDR3 loop: CASSAGVGNTIYF. CDR3 in DNA: TGTGCCAGCAGCGCAGGGGTCGGAAACACCATATATTTT.

The chain combines TRBV7-2 with TRBJ2-5, with 9 bases matching TRBD2. With V trimmed by 1 base and J by 5 bases, 8 bases remained unmatched. This CDR3 contains 16 residues. Germline CDR1 is SGHTA and CDR2 is FQGNSA. The CDR3 nucleotides are TGTGCCAGCAGCTTAGGAGGCGGGGGGGCCAGGGAGACCCAGTACTTC. Residues: CASSLGGGGARETQYF.